This TCR beta chain was captured by sequencing in a study of T cells in women clearing cervical HPV infection. Across the study: Cases' blood sampling followed lesion detection by median around 150 days (90 to 200).

Clones were read by immunoSEQ multiplex PCR, and TCRdb kept only the in-frame ones, dropping some. Its table lists around 31,000 clones. A remark on this clone: The read ends 3 residues early relative to the CDR3; the germline J gene fills the gap.

Germline V gene lookup returns CDR1 KGHDR and CDR2 SFDVKD. Germline trimming cut 6 bases from V and 1 base from J; bases unmatched to any gene: 7. The CDR3 totals 16 residues. The sequenced material came from blood buffy coat. The sequence came from a woman aged 18-70 years with a cervical HPV16 infection that either progressed to CIN3+ or cleared (not recorded which). The rearrangement links TRBV24-1 to TRBJ2-5; 10 positions match TRBD2. Incomplete CDR3 DNA: TGTGCCACCAGTAGGTCTAGCGGGGGATTCCAAGAGACC. Translating it yields CATSRSSGGFQET. The whole CDR3 reads CATSRSSGGFQETQYF.